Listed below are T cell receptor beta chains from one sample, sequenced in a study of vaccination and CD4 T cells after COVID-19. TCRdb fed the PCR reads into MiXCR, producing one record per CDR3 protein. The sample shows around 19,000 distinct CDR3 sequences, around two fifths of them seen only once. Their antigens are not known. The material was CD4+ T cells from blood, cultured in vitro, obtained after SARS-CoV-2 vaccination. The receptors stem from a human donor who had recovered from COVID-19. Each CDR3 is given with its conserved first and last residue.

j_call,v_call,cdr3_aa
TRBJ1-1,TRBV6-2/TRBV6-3,CASSYHRPQPEAFF
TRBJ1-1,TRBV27,CASRLQGVNTEAFF
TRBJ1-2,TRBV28,CATAGTGDLYGYTF
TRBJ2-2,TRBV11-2,CASSSTGELFF
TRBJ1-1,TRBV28,CASPSSTGNTEAFF
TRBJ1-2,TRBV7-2,CASSYQRQGNGYTF
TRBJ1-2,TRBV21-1,CASSRPGQVNYGYTF
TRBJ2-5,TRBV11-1,CASSLRDLAGGDETQYF
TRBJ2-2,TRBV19,CASSILAGGSTGELFF
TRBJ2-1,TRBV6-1,CASSGGAGGTSYNEQFF
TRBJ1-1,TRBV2,CASSGTGGSNTEAFF
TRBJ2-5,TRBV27,CASSARSTGTSEQETQYF
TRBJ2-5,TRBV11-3,CASSPGQGFYQETQYF
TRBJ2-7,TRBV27,CASSLAGLAGNEQYF
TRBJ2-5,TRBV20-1,CSASLVAAHPETQYF
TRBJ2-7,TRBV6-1,CASRAGGVGAYEQYF
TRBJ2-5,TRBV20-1,CSARDWRDLRAQYF
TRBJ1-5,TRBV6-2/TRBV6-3,CASRNHEWGQPQHF
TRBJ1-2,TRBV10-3,CAISQLQGNYGYTF
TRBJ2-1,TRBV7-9,CASSLAIAGGYNEQFF
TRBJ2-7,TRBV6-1,CASSPRGYEQYF
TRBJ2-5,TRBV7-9,CASSPVGTQYF
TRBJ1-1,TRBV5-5,CASSLAPGQADTEAFF
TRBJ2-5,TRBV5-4,CASKGTGGGKETQYF
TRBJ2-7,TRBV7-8,CASSLSLAGVGAYEQYF
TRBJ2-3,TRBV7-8,CASSPSTHDTQYF
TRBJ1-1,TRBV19,CASSTPMNTEAFF
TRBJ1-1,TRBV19,CASSKPGMNTEAFF
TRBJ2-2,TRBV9,CASSAQGAVGELFF
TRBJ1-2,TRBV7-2,CASSLGSDRLTNYGYTF
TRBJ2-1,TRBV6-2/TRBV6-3,CASSYPGTSGSNEQFF
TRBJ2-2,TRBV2,CASSGTGSGELFF
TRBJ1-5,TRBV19,CASKERAGNQPQHF
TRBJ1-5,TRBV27,CASRGGSGAQHF
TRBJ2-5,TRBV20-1,CSGASGHYQETQYF
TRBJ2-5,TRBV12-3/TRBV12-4,CASSFRQKTQYF
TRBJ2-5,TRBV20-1,CSARDRTSGVETQYF
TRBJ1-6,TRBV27,CASRSISRGTYNSPLHF
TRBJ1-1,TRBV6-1,CASNDRGMDTEAFF
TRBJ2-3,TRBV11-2,CASSSWDRSTDTQYF
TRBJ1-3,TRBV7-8,CASSFGGSGNTIYF
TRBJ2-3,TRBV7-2,CASSPRGGGNTQYF
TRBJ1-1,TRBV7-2,CASSLLGPPNTEAFF
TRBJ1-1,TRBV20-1,CSARGGRVNTEAFF
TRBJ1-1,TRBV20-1,CSARGPRPPNTEAFF
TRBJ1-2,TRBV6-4,CASSAAPGPNYGYTF
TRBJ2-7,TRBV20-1,CSAPRGGQGNLREQYF
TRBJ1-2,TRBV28,CASRTPQGSGGGYTF
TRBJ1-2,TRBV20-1,CSARDQRSLGGYTF
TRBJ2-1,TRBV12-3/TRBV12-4,CASSFGSENEQFF
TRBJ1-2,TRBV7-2,CASRTGADGYTF